These 21 T cell receptor beta chains originate from one sample sequenced in a study of blood T cell repertoires in COVID-19. This table comes from immunoSEQ multiplex PCR, and its TCRdb copy is limited to in-frame clones, with some not included. The sample gives roughly 250,000 clones, approximately 90% of which show up once; under 2.5% is in the top ten. Sequenced material: PBMCs or T cells enriched from blood (not recorded which). The receptors were gathered from a woman under 30 who had recovered from COVID-19.

The rearrangement uses TRBV7-6 and TRBJ1-3, with 7 bases fitting TRBD1. CDR1 is SGHVS, CDR2 FNYEAQ, per germline. The CDR3 covers 17 residues. V gave up 2 bases and J gave up 0 bases; unmatched junction bases: 7. This CDR3 reads CASSLHEGQSSGNTIYF. The CDR3 bases are TGTGCCAGCAGCTTACACGAGGGACAGTCCTCTGGAAACACCATATATTTT.

This sequence joins TRBV11-2 and TRBJ1-2; D is perhaps TRBD1 (6 bases). Trimming removed 7 bases from V and 1 base from J, with 13 bases in between. The CDR3 has 14 residues. Germline-derived CDR1 and CDR2 are SGHAT and FQNNGV. The CDR3 loop reads CASTKRTVNYGYTF. The CDR3 nucleotides are TGTGCCAGCACCAAACGGACAGTTAACTATGGCTACACCTTC.

The gene calls are TRBV4-1 and TRBJ1-1; D may be TRBD1 (6 bases). The CDR3 is 15 amino acids. Germline loops: CDR1 MGHRA, CDR2 YSYEKL. Trimming shortened V by 4 bases and J by 4 bases, and 16 bases separated the two germline ends. The CDR3 DNA sequence: TGCGCCAGCAGCCGACCCAGACAGGCGGGCACTGAAGCTTTCTTT. It is translated as CASSRPRQAGTEAFF.

CDR3 in amino acids: CASSRDRQETQYF. The CDR3 nucleotides are TGTGCCAGTAGTCGGGACAGGCAAGAGACCCAGTACTTC. This chain links TRBV19 with TRBJ2-5; 8 bases match TRBD1. The junction had 1 base not matched to a gene; V was cut back by 5 bases and J by 2 bases. The V gene's germline CDR1 is LNHDA and CDR2 SQIVND (reference sequence). This CDR3 has 13 amino acids.

This chain links TRBV2 with TRBJ1-1; possible D gene TRBD1, 6 bases. This CDR3 spans 16 amino acids. Trimming removed 6 bases from V and 0 bases from J, with 17 bases in between. Germline-derived CDR1 and CDR2 are SNHLY and FYNNEI. The CDR3 DNA is TGTGCCAGCAGAGTCGGCGGCAGGGACATGAACACTGAAGCTTTCTTT. Its protein is CASRVGGRDMNTEAFF.

This clone was counted a single time. The CDR3 DNA follows: TGTGCCAGTAGTATTCAGGTGACAGGGGGAGGCTATGGCTACACCTTC. Its protein is CASSIQVTGGGYGYTF. This chain links TRBV19 with TRBJ1-2; TRBD1 agrees at 9 bases. Losses at the gene ends were 3 bases for V and 4 bases for J; bases not matched to a gene: 9. Looked up from germline, CDR1 is LNHDA and CDR2 is SQIVND (reference sequence). This CDR3 contains 16 residues.

This chain connects TRBV19 to TRBJ1-5; 10 bases agree with TRBD1. J was trimmed by 1 base and V by 4 bases; bases with no gene match: 7. The CDR3 contains 17 residues. Germline CDR1 and CDR2: LNHDA and SQIVND (reference sequence). The chain's CDR3 is CASSKGTGEMSNQPQHF. The CDR3 nucleotides are TGTGCCAGTAGTAAAGGGACAGGGGAGATGAGCAATCAGCCCCAGCATTTT.

The rearrangement links TRBV5-6 to TRBJ1-1; D gene ambiguous. This CDR3 has 14 residues. In germline, CDR1 is SGHDT, CDR2 YYEEEE. Between the trimmed V and J ends, which lost 0 bases and 1 base, there was a span of 7 bases. The CDR3 spells CASSLDPGNTEAFF. CDR3 sequence (DNA): TGTGCCAGCAGCTTGGACCCAGGGAACACTGAAGCTTTCTTT.

The V and J genes are TRBV2 and TRBJ2-6, with a possible D match to TRBD2 (5 bases). Trimming took 7 bases from V and 0 from J, leaving 10 bases between them. Germline CDR1 reads SNHLY; CDR2 reads FYNNEI. This CDR3 has 15 residues. CDR3 sequence (DNA): TGTGCCAGCATTCGAGGACTCTCTGGGGCCAACGTCCTGACTTTC. Translation: CASIRGLSGANVLTF. Combining the CDR3 with reference TRBV2 and TRBJ2-6 gives the whole variable domain EPEVTQTPSHQVTQMGQEVILRCVPISNHLYFYWYRQILGQKVEFLVSFYNNEISEKSEIFDDQFSVERPDGSNFTLKIRSTKLEDSAMYFCASIRGLSGANVLTFGAGSRLTVL.

The V and J genes are TRBV4-1 and TRBJ2-7, with TRBD2 identical over 7 bases. There are 18 residues in the CDR3. After removal of 1 base from V and 0 bases from J, the junction contained 12 bases not matched to a gene. In germline, CDR1 is MGHRA, CDR2 YSYEKL. CDR3 DNA sequence: TGCGCCAGCAGCCAAGTTAGGTCAAGCGGGACTCACTCCTACGAGCAGTACTTC. Protein product: CASSQVRSSGTHSYEQYF.

The rearrangement joins TRBV19 to TRBJ1-1; 11 bases match TRBD1. V dropped 7 bases and J dropped 1; count of bases not matched to a gene: 5. Germline V gene data show CDR1 as LNHDA and CDR2 as SQIVND (reference sequence). The CDR3 is 15 residues long. DNA for the CDR3: TGTGCCAGTAAGGACAGGGGGCAGGAGAACACTGAAGCTTTCTTT. Protein: CASKDRGQENTEAFF.

The chain recombines TRBV5-1 with TRBJ1-2, with 8 bases that match TRBD1. V was pared by 4 bases and J by 4 bases, with 12 bases of the junction left unmatched. CDR1 is SGHRS, CDR2 YFSETQ, per germline. The CDR3 extends over 16 amino acids. The chain's CDR3 is CASSQGAGGQVYGYTF. CDR3 DNA sequence: TGCGCCAGCAGCCAGGGGGCCGGTGGACAGGTCTATGGCTACACCTTC.

This clone was detected only once. The gene calls are TRBV24-1 and TRBJ2-2; D call uncertain. Trimming removed 6 bases at V and 0 bases at J, with 4 bases between. The CDR3 loop spans 13 amino acids. The germline V gene encodes CDR1 KGHDR and CDR2 SFDVKD. CDR3 sequence reads: CATSPSNTGELFF. The CDR3 coding sequence is TGTGCCACCAGTCCCTCGAACACCGGGGAGCTGTTTTTT.

V gene TRBV2 combines with J gene TRBJ1-1, with a weak D call TRBD1 (6 bases). Germline V lookup: CDR1 SNHLY, CDR2 FYNNEI. V was pared by 4 bases and J by 5 bases, with 14 bases between. The CDR3 contains 14 residues. CDR3 protein: CASSAQGWGTEAFF. CDR3 nucleotides: TGTGCCAGCAGTGCCCAGGGGTGGGGTACTGAAGCTTTCTTT.

The CDR3 DNA follows: TGTGCCAGTGTCCTGGGACAGGGGACGTCCGGCTACACCTTC. Amino acids: CASVLGQGTSGYTF. The V gene is TRBV28, the J gene TRBJ1-2, with 10 bases aligning to TRBD1. There are 14 residues in the CDR3. The germline gives CDR1 MDHEN, CDR2 SYDVKM. The trim removed 9 bases at V and 8 bases at J, leaving 12 bases unmatched.

This chain uses TRBV19 with TRBJ2-5, with 7 bases identical to TRBD2. The germline CDR1 and CDR2 sequences are LNHDA and SQIVND (reference sequence). Trimming took 6 bases from V and 2 from J; bases not matched to a gene: 3. The CDR3 runs to 13 residues. The CDR3 loop is CASRGSGQETQYF. The CDR3 DNA sequence: TGTGCCAGTAGGGGTAGCGGGCAAGAGACCCAGTACTTC.

The V gene is TRBV2, the J gene TRBJ2-2; 8 positions match TRBD1. This CDR3 has 15 amino acids. V shed 5 bases and J 2 bases; nucleotides not matched to a gene: 4. The germline gives CDR1 SNHLY, CDR2 FYNNEI. This CDR3 is CASSWTGINTGELFF. CDR3 nucleotides: TGTGCCAGCAGTTGGACAGGGATAAACACCGGGGAGCTGTTTTTT.

The chain carries TRBV6-5 and TRBJ1-4, with 8 nucleotides matching TRBD1. Germline values: CDR1 MNHEY, CDR2 SVGAGI. The length of the CDR3 is 14 residues. Trimming removed 6 bases from V and 4 bases from J; junction bases left unmatched: 4. CDR3 sequence (DNA): TGTGCCAGCAGCTGGGACAGGAGTAATGAAAAACTGTTTTTT. Translated: CASSWDRSNEKLFF.

The chain recombines TRBV18 with TRBJ1-5, with 8 positions matching TRBD1. Germline V lookup: CDR1 KGHSH, CDR2 LQKENI. CDR3 length: 15 amino acids. The V gene end was trimmed by 4 bases and the J gene end by 7 bases; junction bases not matched to a gene: 9. The CDR3 spells CASSQGQGRLQPQHF. CDR3 coding DNA: TGTGCCAGCTCACAAGGACAGGGAAGGTTGCAGCCCCAGCATTTT.

This clone was picked up a small number of times. V and J are TRBV27 and TRBJ2-5; 11 positions agree with TRBD1. The germline CDR1 and CDR2 sequences are MNHEY and SMNVEV (reference sequence). J was trimmed by 5 bases and V by 5 bases; bases with no gene match: 7. The CDR3 is 15 amino acids. CDR3 nucleotides: TGTGCCAGCAGTGGGGGGGACAGGGGGTGGGAGACCCAGTACTTC. Its protein is CASSGGDRGWETQYF.

V gene TRBV24-1 combines with J gene TRBJ2-7; D is uncertain. CDR1 is KGHDR, CDR2 SFDVKD, per germline. The CDR3 loop spans 11 amino acids. V lost 7 bases, J lost 8 bases, and 11 bases lay in between. The CDR3: CATSLYSQQYF. The CDR3 DNA reads TGTGCCACCAGCTTGTACTCTCAGCAGTACTTC.